Following are 23 T cell receptor beta chains from one sample sequenced in a study of cytomegalovirus exposure and HLA in healthy donors. Primers included in the PCR were 60 Vbeta and 13 Jbeta primers. Sequencing was performed with immunoSEQ multiplex PCR; in TCRdb, only in-frame clones are kept and a portion is missing. The table includes about 190,000 clones, roughly 80% detected once. The specimen was PBMCs. Every receptor here comes from a woman aged 25 to 39 in good health and CMV-seropositive.

The chain is built from TRBV5-6 and TRBJ2-3; 9 bases map to TRBD1. The CDR3 contains 15 residues. The ends lost 4 bases at V and 2 bases at J; junction bases unmatched: 5. Germline V gives CDR1 SGHDT, CDR2 YYEEEE. CDR3 sequence: CASSGGTGFTDTQYF. The DNA for the CDR3 is TGTGCCAGCAGCGGCGGGACAGGGTTCACAGATACGCAGTATTTT. Complete variable domain (other parts from reference TRBV5-6 and TRBJ2-3): DAGVTQSPTHLIKTRGQQVTLRCSPKSGHDTVSWYQQALGQGPQFIFQYYEEEERQRGNFPDRFSGHQFPNYSSELNVNALLLGDSALYLCASSGGTGFTDTQYFGPGTRLTVL.

V usage is TRBV9 and J usage is TRBJ2-3, with 14 bases lining up with TRBD2. V trimming: 3 bases; J trimming: 8 bases; junction bases outside the gene matches: 2. CDR3 length: 14 residues. Germline CDR1 SGDLS, CDR2 YYNGEE. CDR3 sequence: CASSEGLAGVTQYF. CDR3 coding DNA: TGTGCCAGCAGCGAGGGACTAGCGGGGGTTACGCAGTATTTT. Together with reference TRBV9 and TRBJ2-3, the CDR3 gives the full variable domain: DSGVTQTPKHLITATGQRVTLRCSPRSGDLSVYWYQQSLDQGLQFLIQYYNGEERAKGNILERFSAQQFPDLHSELNLSSLELGDSALYFCASSEGLAGVTQYFGPGTRLTVL.

The chain joins TRBV4-3 to TRBJ2-5; D is perhaps TRBD2 (5 bases). This CDR3 is 15 amino acids long. The V end lost 0 bases, the J end lost 2 bases, and 10 bases lay between the germline ends. The V gene's germline CDR1 is LGHNA and CDR2 YSLEER. The CDR3 spells CASSQDLTGQETQYF. The CDR3 DNA is TGCGCCAGCAGCCAAGATCTCACGGGGCAAGAGACCCAGTACTTC.

The chain combines TRBV14 with TRBJ2-5, with 7 bases aligning to TRBD2. There are 15 residues in the CDR3. V was clipped by 3 bases and J by 10 bases; unmatched bases: 14. Germline lookup yields CDR1 SGHDN and CDR2 FVKESK. The CDR3 region has the DNA TGTGCCAGCAGCCACCACGGAGCGGGGAGGAAGAGCCAGTACTTC. Translation: CASSHHGAGRKSQYF.

J is TRBJ2-2 and V is TRBV7-2; 9 positions match TRBD1. The V gene end was trimmed by 3 bases and the J gene end by 4 bases; junction bases not matched to a gene: 3. The CDR3 contains 15 residues. CDR1 and CDR2 (germline): SGHTA, FQGNSA. CDR3 loop: CASSFGQGSTGELFF. CDR3 in DNA: TGTGCCAGCAGCTTTGGACAGGGGAGCACCGGGGAGCTGTTTTTT.

The chain employs TRBV5-1 and TRBJ2-2; 8 bases align to TRBD1. Germline lookup yields CDR1 SGHRS and CDR2 YFSETQ. This CDR3 is built from 15 residues. V shed 5 bases and J 6 bases; nucleotides not matched to a gene: 9. CDR3 nucleotides: TGCGCCAGCAGACTACAGGGGGATTCCCCCGGGGAGCTGTTTTTT. Translated: CASRLQGDSPGELFF.

The chain links TRBV5-4 to TRBJ2-5; D is perhaps TRBD2 (6 bases). Trimming cost V 5 bases and J 5 bases, with 16 bases left between them. Germline V gene sequence: CDR1 SGHNT, CDR2 YYREEE (reference sequence). The CDR3 is 14 amino acids. This CDR3 is CASRGGLSAETQYF. CDR3 nucleotides: TGTGCCAGCAGGGGGGGTCTCAGCGCGGAGACCCAGTACTTC.

This rearrangement joins TRBV27 to TRBJ2-3, with TRBD2 matching over 9 bases. The V and J ends lost 7 bases and 10 bases, in that order; junction bases with no gene match: 9. Germline assignment: CDR1 MNHEY and CDR2 SMNVEV (reference sequence). There are 13 residues in the CDR3. The CDR3 coding sequence is TGTGCCAGCACCCCGGGACTAGCAGCCCCGCAGTATTTT. Translated: CASTPGLAAPQYF.

V gene TRBV27 combines with J gene TRBJ2-1; 8 bases line up with TRBD2. V was pared by 4 bases and J by 12 bases, with 5 bases of the junction left unmatched. This CDR3 comprises 12 residues. The germline V gene has CDR1 MNHEY and CDR2 SMNVEV (reference sequence). This chain's CDR3 is CASSSLTSVQFF. CDR3 DNA sequence: TGTGCCAGCAGTTCACTGACTAGCGTGCAGTTCTTC.

The gene calls are TRBV11-3 and TRBJ1-1; D is uncertain. Germline V lookup: CDR1 SGHNT, CDR2 YENEEA. V gave up 5 bases and J gave up 10 bases, with 11 bases separating them. There are 11 residues in the CDR3. CDR3 sequence: CASSIERGAFF. The DNA for the CDR3 is TGTGCCAGCAGCATTGAACGAGGAGCTTTCTTT.

This clone came up once. The CDR3 sequence: CASSNAGTGPYEQYF. CDR3 bases: TGCGCCAGCAGCAACGCCGGGACAGGGCCCTACGAGCAGTACTTC. The V call is TRBV4-1, the J call TRBJ2-7; 9 nucleotides match TRBD1. Germline V lookup: CDR1 MGHRA, CDR2 YSYEKL. J was trimmed by 2 bases and V by 5 bases; bases with no gene match: 7. The CDR3 spans 15 residues.

The chain couples TRBV4-2 to TRBJ1-2, with unresolved D. Germline lookup yields CDR1 LGHNA and CDR2 YNFKEQ. The CDR3 consists of 13 residues. V was trimmed by 1 base and J by 5 bases, leaving 8 bases between them. CDR3 residues: CASSQGGIYGYTF. CDR3 nucleotides: TGTGCCAGCAGCCAAGGCGGGATTTATGGCTACACCTTC.

The gene calls are TRBV29-1 and TRBJ1-2, with TRBD1 matching 7 bases. CDR1 is SQVTM, CDR2 ANQGSEA, per germline. The CDR3 is 12 amino acids. V lost 6 bases, J lost 8 bases, and 9 bases stayed unmatched. Here the CDR3 reads CSVAGGGRGYTF. The CDR3 nucleotides read TGCAGCGTCGCGGGAGGGGGCCGGGGCTACACCTTC.

J is TRBJ2-1 and V is TRBV25-1; 7 bases are a match to TRBD2. Germline values: CDR1 MGHDK, CDR2 SYGVNS. Germline trimming cut 6 bases from V and 7 bases from J; bases unmatched to any gene: 12. CDR3 length: 15 residues. CDR3 loop: CASSPGGTTGNEQFF. CDR3 DNA sequence: TGTGCCAGCAGCCCCGGGGGGACTACAGGTAATGAGCAGTTCTTC.

V usage is TRBV4-3 and J usage is TRBJ1-1; D is perhaps TRBD1 (6 bases). Trimming removed 0 bases at V and 3 bases at J, with 11 bases between. Per germline, CDR1 LGHNA and CDR2 YSLEER. The CDR3 sequence is 15 residues long. This CDR3 is CASSQEGARYTEAFF. The CDR3 coding sequence is TGCGCCAGCAGCCAAGAGGGGGCTCGGTACACTGAAGCTTTCTTT.

The chain carries TRBV5-8 and TRBJ1-5, with D tentatively TRBD1 (5 bases). This CDR3 spans 16 amino acids. Between the trimmed V and J ends, which lost 1 base and 7 bases, there was a span of 18 bases. CDR1 and CDR2 (germline): SGHTS, YDEGEE. The CDR3 region has the DNA TGTGCCAGCAGCTTGCATTTAGGGCAGGGTAGGCAGCCCCAGCATTTT. Its protein product is CASSLHLGQGRQPQHF.

The rearrangement uses TRBV2 and TRBJ2-7; D possibly corresponds to TRBD2 (6 bases). The CDR3 length is 13 residues. CDR1 and CDR2 from the germline V gene are SNHLY and FYNNEI. The V and J ends lost 4 bases and 4 bases respectively, with 11 bases between them. CDR3 nucleotides: TGTGCCAGCAGTGTGGACGGGAGATACGAGCAGTACTTC. Protein sequence: CASSVDGRYEQYF.

This chain connects TRBV28 to TRBJ1-2; 7 positions agree with TRBD1. CDR1 and CDR2 from the germline V gene are MDHEN and SYDVKM. This CDR3 is 15 amino acids long. With 5 bases clipped from V and 3 bases from J, the junction kept 9 bases outside the gene matches. CDR3 sequence (DNA): TGTGCCAGCAGTATCCCATCGACAGGGTACTATGGCTACACCTTC. Its translation: CASSIPSTGYYGYTF.

The rearrangement joins TRBV30 to TRBJ1-5, with D perhaps matching TRBD1 (5 bases). Germline V lookup: CDR1 GTSNPN, CDR2 SVGIG (reference sequence). The V end was cut by 1 base, the J end by 4 bases, with 11 bases between. The CDR3 has 14 amino acids. The CDR3 coding sequence is TGTGCCTGGAGTGGGTGGGGCCGGAATCAGCCCCAGCATTTT. Amino acid sequence: CAWSGWGRNQPQHF.

This clone was counted once. Other DNA sequences in this sample translate to the same CDR3. The rearrangement uses TRBV28 and TRBJ2-7; a possible D gene is TRBD2 (6 bases). Germline lookup yields CDR1 MDHEN and CDR2 SYDVKM. The CDR3 contains 13 residues. The V end was cut by 1 base, the J end by 3 bases, with 7 bases between. CDR3 in DNA: TGTGCCAGCAGTTTATCCGGGGGCTACGAGCAGTACTTC. Its protein product is CASSLSGGYEQYF.

J is TRBJ2-7 and V is TRBV6-1, with D possibly being TRBD2 (6 bases). Trimming stripped 7 bases from V and 6 bases from J, with 16 bases between. Per the germline V gene, CDR1 is MNHNS and CDR2 is SASEGT. CDR3 length: 13 residues. CDR3 DNA sequence: TGTGCCAGCAACTCAAGGGTGGGGGGCGAGCAGTACTTC. It is translated as CASNSRVGGEQYF.

This clone has only a few counts. V usage is TRBV7-2 and J usage is TRBJ2-3; D perhaps matches TRBD2 (5 bases). Trimming took 5 bases from V and 2 from J, leaving 11 bases between them. The germline V gene has CDR1 SGHTA and CDR2 FQGNSA. This CDR3 is built from 14 residues. This CDR3 reads CASSQGLFTDTQYF. CDR3 nucleotide sequence: TGTGCCAGCAGCCAAGGACTTTTCACAGATACGCAGTATTTT.

The V call is TRBV11-2, the J call TRBJ2-3; D ambiguous. The CDR3 spans 11 residues. The V and J ends lost 5 bases and 6 bases respectively, with 6 bases between them. Germline CDR1 reads SGHAT; CDR2 reads FQNNGV. The CDR3 reads CASSPSDTQYF. CDR3 DNA: TGTGCCAGCAGCCCTAGTGATACGCAGTATTTT.